The 18 T cell receptor beta chains given below trace back to one sample, sequenced in a study of cytotoxic CD8 clonotypes in ibrutinib-treated CLL. Clones were sequenced by immunoSEQ multiplex PCR, and TCRdb holds only the in-frame ones, with some missing. Among about 270,000 clones listed, approximately 76% were seen once. Sequencing was performed on PBMCs, taken at disease progression, from a patient treated with ibrutinib. These receptors were taken from a human donor with chronic lymphocytic leukemia.

The V and J genes are TRBV9 and TRBJ1-2, with a tentative D call TRBD1 (5 bases). The CDR3 consists of 14 residues. Looked up from germline, CDR1 is SGDLS and CDR2 is YYNGEE. The ends were cut back, 1 base at V and 4 bases at J, with 11 bases in the middle. The CDR3 DNA reads as TGTGCCAGCAGCGTATCAGGGAGGGCCTATGGCTACACCTTC. This gives the protein CASSVSGRAYGYTF. The variable domain in full, completed from reference TRBV9 and TRBJ1-2, reads DSGVTQTPKHLITATGQRVTLRCSPRSGDLSVYWYQQSLDQGLQFLIQYYNGEERAKGNILERFSAQQFPDLHSELNLSSLELGDSALYFCASSVSGRAYGYTFGSGTRLTVV.

The rearrangement uses TRBV5-5 and TRBJ2-2, with D possibly matching TRBD1 (6 bases). CDR1 SGHKS and CDR2 YYEKEE come from the germline V gene (reference sequence). This CDR3 region has 16 residues. V lost 3 bases and J 4 bases, leaving 16 bases between the germline ends. The CDR3 loop reads CASSWFDRYLTGELFF. For the CDR3, the DNA is TGTGCCAGCAGCTGGTTCGACAGGTATCTCACCGGGGAGCTGTTTTTT.

V and J are TRBV28 and TRBJ1-5; 9 positions match TRBD1. Germline V gene lookup returns CDR1 MDHEN and CDR2 SYDVKM. The CDR3 is 16 residues long. Trimming took 7 bases from V and 0 from J; bases not matched to a gene: 7. The CDR3 loop reads CASTDRGSVSNQPQHF. In nucleotides, the CDR3 is TGTGCCAGCACCGACAGGGGGAGCGTTAGCAATCAGCCCCAGCATTTT.

This chain joins TRBV18 and TRBJ2-5; 9 positions match TRBD2. In germline, CDR1 is KGHSH, CDR2 LQKENI. V lost 2 bases, J lost 1 base, and 11 bases stayed unmatched. The CDR3 consists of 18 residues. The CDR3 protein is CASSPRMGSGGSQETQYF. The CDR3 DNA reads TGTGCCAGCTCACCAAGGATGGGGAGCGGGGGGTCCCAAGAGACCCAGTACTTC.

CDR3 sequence (DNA): TGTGCCAGCAGCTTGTTTGCGCCTAGCGGTAAGACCCAGTACTTC. Encoded protein: CASSLFAPSGKTQYF. The rearrangement uses TRBV5-6 and TRBJ2-5, with 7 bases matching TRBD2. The germline gives CDR1 SGHDT, CDR2 YYEEEE. J lost 6 bases, V lost 1 base, and 9 bases had no gene match. The CDR3 has 15 amino acids.

A single count supports this clone. The chain is built from TRBV7-2 and TRBJ2-7; 9 bases match TRBD1. Germline V gene data show CDR1 as SGHTA and CDR2 as FQGNSA. Trimming cost V 0 bases and J 3 bases; bases outside gene matches: 3. The CDR3 is made up of 15 amino acids. CDR3 bases: TGTGCCAGCAGCTTAGCGGACAGGGGCCTCTACGAGCAGTACTTC. Protein sequence: CASSLADRGLYEQYF.

The chain links TRBV28 to TRBJ2-4, with TRBD2 identical over 12 bases. Looked up from germline, CDR1 is MDHEN and CDR2 is SYDVKM. The trim removed 3 bases at V and 0 bases at J, leaving 9 bases unmatched. The CDR3 runs to 19 residues. This CDR3 is CASSLTGGLAGTAKNIQYF. DNA of the CDR3: TGTGCCAGCAGTTTGACAGGGGGACTAGCGGGTACAGCCAAAAACATTCAGTACTTC. The entire variable domain, with the rest obtained from reference TRBV28 and TRBJ2-4, is as follows: DVKVTQSSRYLVKRTGEKVFLECVQDMDHENMFWYRQDPGLGLRLIYFSYDVKMKEKGDIPEGYSVSREKKERFSLILESASTNQTSMYLCASSLTGGLAGTAKNIQYFGAGTRLSVL.

The chain employs TRBV13 and TRBJ2-1, with D unclear. The length of the CDR3 is 14 residues. The germline V gene has CDR1 PRHDT and CDR2 FYEKMQ (reference sequence). V lost 1 base and J lost 7, with 11 bases in between. The CDR3 reads CASSLEGKRNEQFF. DNA for the CDR3: TGTGCCAGCAGCTTAGAGGGTAAGAGGAATGAGCAGTTCTTC.

The chain is built from TRBV13 and TRBJ2-7; a possible D gene is TRBD2 (5 bases). The germline gives CDR1 PRHDT, CDR2 FYEKMQ (reference sequence). CDR3 length: 13 amino acids. V dropped 7 bases and J dropped 0 bases, with 10 bases sitting between them. Written as DNA, the CDR3 is TGTGCCAGCAACGTAGGGAGCTCCTACGAGCAGTACTTC. Its protein product is CASNVGSSYEQYF.

This sequence joins TRBV9 and TRBJ1-1; 11 bases map to TRBD1. Trimming took 4 bases from V and 3 from J; bases not matched to a gene: 2. Germline V gene sequence: CDR1 SGDLS, CDR2 YYNGEE. The CDR3 is made up of 14 amino acids. The CDR3 region is CASSRTGGYTEAFF. The CDR3 DNA follows: TGTGCCAGCAGCAGGACAGGGGGCTACACTGAAGCTTTCTTT.

The chain couples TRBV10-3 to TRBJ2-2, with 9 bases matching TRBD2. V gave up 6 bases and J gave up 1 base; unmatched junction bases: 6. The germline V gene has CDR1 ENHRY and CDR2 SYGVKD. The CDR3 is 16 amino acids. The chain's CDR3 is CAIRGLAGRNTGELFF. In nucleotides, the CDR3 is TGTGCCATCAGAGGGCTAGCGGGGAGGAACACCGGGGAGCTGTTTTTT.

CDR3 amino acids: CASSRGRDSAVGELFF. The CDR3 nucleotides are TGCGCCAGCAGCCGTGGGCGGGACTCCGCCGTCGGGGAGCTGTTTTTT. The rearrangement joins TRBV5-1 to TRBJ2-2; tentatively, D is TRBD2 (6 bases). V gave up 4 bases and J gave up 7 bases, with 20 bases separating them. The CDR3 contains 16 residues. Germline CDR1 is SGHRS and CDR2 is YFSETQ.

The chain is built from TRBV4-1 and TRBJ2-2; possibly TRBD1 or TRBD2 for D (5 bases each). The CDR3 extends over 16 amino acids. Trimming pared 0 bases from V and 2 bases from J, leaving 10 bases between. CDR1 and CDR2 (germline): MGHRA, YSYEKL. The CDR3, as DNA: TGCGCCAGCAGCCAAGATGTCGGGGCAAACACCGGGGAGCTGTTTTTT. It encodes CASSQDVGANTGELFF.

This chain joins TRBV7-2 and TRBJ2-1; D is unresolved. This CDR3 contains 15 residues. Germline CDR1 reads SGHTA; CDR2 reads FQGNSA. V dropped 3 bases and J dropped 0 bases, with 9 bases sitting between them. CDR3 DNA sequence: TGTGCCAGCAGCTTTGGCCTAGACTCCTACAATGAGCAGTTCTTC. It encodes CASSFGLDSYNEQFF.

The chain carries TRBV7-8 and TRBJ2-5; either TRBD1 or TRBD2 may fit D (6 bases each). The CDR3 has 14 amino acids. With 3 bases removed from V and 2 bases from J, the gap between germline ends came to 10 bases. Germline-derived CDR1 and CDR2 are SGHVS and FQNEAQ. The CDR3 coding sequence is TGTGCCAGCAGCTTTAGGGGGGATCAAGAGACCCAGTACTTC. Its translation: CASSFRGDQETQYF. Filled out from reference TRBV7-8 and TRBJ2-5, the complete variable domain reads GAGVSQSPRYKVAKRGQDVALRCDPISGHVSLFWYQQALGQGPEFLTYFQNEAQLDKSGLPSDRFFAERPEGSVSTLKIQRTQQEDSAVYLCASSFRGDQETQYFGPGTRLLVL.

The genes are TRBV10-2 and TRBJ2-3; 8 bases line up with TRBD2. This CDR3 is 17 amino acids long. The V and J ends lost 4 bases and 1 base, in that order; junction bases with no gene match: 10. Germline lookup yields CDR1 WSHSY and CDR2 SAAADI. For the CDR3, the DNA is TGCGCCAGCAGTGTTGATTCGGGAGCGGGGGGCACAGATACGCAGTATTTT. Residues: CASSVDSGAGGTDTQYF.

This clone was detected only a few times. This chain uses TRBV5-4 with TRBJ2-7, with D perhaps TRBD1 or TRBD2 (5 bases each). CDR1 and CDR2 (germline): SGHNT, YYREEE (reference sequence). V lost 3 bases, J lost 1 base, and 17 bases lay in between. The CDR3 has 16 residues. CDR3 amino acids: CASSYRPGLLSYEQYF. CDR3 sequence (DNA): TGTGCCAGCAGCTACAGACCGGGGCTCCTTTCCTACGAGCAGTACTTC.

The chain couples TRBV18 to TRBJ1-2; 11 bases map to TRBD1. CDR3 size: 15 residues. Germline loops: CDR1 KGHSH, CDR2 LQKENI. Germline trimming cut 6 bases from V and 4 bases from J; bases unmatched to any gene: 7. In nucleotides, the CDR3 is TGTGCCAGCTCTCAGGACAGGGGGCGCGGCTATGGCTACACCTTC. It is translated as CASSQDRGRGYGYTF.